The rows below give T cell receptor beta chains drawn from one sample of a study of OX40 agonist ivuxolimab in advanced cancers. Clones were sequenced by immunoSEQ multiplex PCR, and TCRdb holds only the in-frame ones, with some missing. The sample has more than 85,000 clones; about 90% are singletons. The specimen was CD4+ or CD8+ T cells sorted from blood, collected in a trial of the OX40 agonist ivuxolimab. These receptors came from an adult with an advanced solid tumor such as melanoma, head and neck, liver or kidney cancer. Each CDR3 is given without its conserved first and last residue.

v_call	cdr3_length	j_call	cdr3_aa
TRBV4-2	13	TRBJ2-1	ASSQTGTRYNEQF
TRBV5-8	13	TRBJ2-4	ASSPMGRAKNIQY
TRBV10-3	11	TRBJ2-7	ATQEGGAYEQY
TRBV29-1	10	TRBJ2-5	SVANTLETQY
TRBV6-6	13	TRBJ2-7	ASSYRDRGSYEQY
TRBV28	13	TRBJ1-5	ASRTTGVRSQPQH
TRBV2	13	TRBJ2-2	ASSRLAPNTGELF
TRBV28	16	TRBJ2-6	ASTSVPPTGSGANVLT
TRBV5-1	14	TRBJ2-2	ASSYQSRDPPGELF
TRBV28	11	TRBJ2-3	ASRDTATDTQY
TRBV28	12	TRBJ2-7	ASSVPPSSYEQY
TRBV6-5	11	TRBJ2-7	ASSQQPFYEQY
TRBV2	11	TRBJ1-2	ASRRVSNYGYT
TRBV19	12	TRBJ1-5	ASELQAGNQPQH
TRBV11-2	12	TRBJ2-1	ASSPRGEIWEQF
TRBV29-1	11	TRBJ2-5	SVDPGVRETQY
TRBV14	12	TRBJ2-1	ASSQDLARREQF
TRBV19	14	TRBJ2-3	ASRETLRTSTDTQY
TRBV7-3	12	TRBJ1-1	ASSLGVDTTEAF
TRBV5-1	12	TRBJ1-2	ASSWFGGDYGYT
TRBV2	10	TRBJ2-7	ASRGGTYEQY
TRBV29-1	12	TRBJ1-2	SVEEVRGIYGYT
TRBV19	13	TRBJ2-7	ASSISHGSSYEQY
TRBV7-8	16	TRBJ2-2	ASSLMGLGFRNTGELF
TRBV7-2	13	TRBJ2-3	ASSRGTGAIGTQY
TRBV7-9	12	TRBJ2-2	ATQDRTNTGELF
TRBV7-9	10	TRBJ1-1	AMGAMNTEAF
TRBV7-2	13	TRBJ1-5	ASSSGQGDNQPQH
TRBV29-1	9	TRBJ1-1	SVRFDVEAF
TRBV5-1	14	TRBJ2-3	ASSPLVAGEIDTQY
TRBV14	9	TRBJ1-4	ASSHNEKLF
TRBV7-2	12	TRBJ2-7	ASTIVGGRIEQY
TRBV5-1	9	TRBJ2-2	ASSLERELF
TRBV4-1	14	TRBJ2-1	ASSQEGTGTNNEQF
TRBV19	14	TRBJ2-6	ASSTGNTPGANVLT
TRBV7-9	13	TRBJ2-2	ASGLGQPNTGELF
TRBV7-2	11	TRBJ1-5	ASSSRNDWSQH
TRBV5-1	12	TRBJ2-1	ASSLLQGENEQF
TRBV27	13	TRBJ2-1	ASSLPKRERNEQF
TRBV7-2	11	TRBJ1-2	ASSLAQGQGYT